The rows below give T cell receptor beta chains drawn from one sample of a study of siplizumab effects on memory and regulatory T cells. Sequenced by immunoSEQ multiplex PCR; TCRdb stores in-frame clones only, minus some. In the table there are 90,000 to 120,000 clones, about nine tenths of which are singletons. The material sequenced was CD4+ T cells sorted from blood. These receptors were obtained from a human donor in good health. Some clones in this sample may be carry-over from other donors' samples. The CDR3 runs from the conserved cysteine through the conserved F or W. The order of the fields is clone size, V gene, J gene, D gene, CDR3 protein, CDR3 DNA. The D gene is left open where the match is weak. Clone size is given for some rows only: seen once, a few or many times, or a class if the clone is expanded.

>.|TRBV11-2|TRBJ1-2|.
CASSFRGGMDSLGIYGYTF
TGTGCCAGCTCTTTTAGAGGGGGTATGGACAGCCTAGGAATCTATGGCTACACCTTC
>.|TRBV18|TRBJ2-1|TRBD1
CASSPRRQGDEQFF
TGTGCCAGCTCACCACGGCGACAGGGAGATGAGCAGTTCTTC
>.|TRBV5-1|TRBJ2-2|TRBD1
CASSAGTGTGNTGELFF
TGCGCCAGCAGCGCCGGCACCGGGACAGGGAACACCGGGGAGCTGTTTTTT
>few|TRBV11-2|TRBJ1-4|TRBD1
CASSRGLGEKLFF
TGTGCCAGCAGCAGGGGGCTAGGTGAAAAACTGTTTTTT
>.|TRBV30|TRBJ2-3|TRBD2
CAWSVGLAVTDTQYF
TGTGCCTGGAGTGTCGGGCTAGCGGTCACAGATACGCAGTATTTT
>few|TRBV18|TRBJ1-5|.
CASSPGTGNQPQHF
TGTGCCAGCTCACCAGGGACGGGGAATCAGCCCCAGCATTTT
>.|TRBV4-1|TRBJ2-5|TRBD2
CASSQGVAGDGRTQYF
TGCGCCAGCAGCCAAGGGGTAGCGGGAGACGGGAGGACCCAGTACTTC
>.|TRBV19|TRBJ1-1|TRBD1
CASSRGQGLSTEAFF
TGTGCCAGTAGTAGAGGACAGGGGTTGTCCACTGAAGCTTTCTTT
>.|TRBV5-1|TRBJ1-2|TRBD1
CASSTRDRVNGYTF
TGCGCCAGCAGCACCCGGGACAGGGTAAATGGCTACACCTTC
>.|TRBV29-1|TRBJ2-2|TRBD1
CSVGRGRSTGELFF
TGCAGCGTTGGTAGGGGGCGAAGTACCGGGGAGCTGTTTTTT
>.|TRBV19|TRBJ2-7|TRBD2
CASSIGAGGGYEQYF
TGTGCCAGTAGTATTGGCGCGGGAGGAGGCTACGAGCAGTACTTC
>.|TRBV5-6|TRBJ2-4|.
CASSFRITGKSSKNIQYF
TGTGCCAGCAGCTTTCGCATAACGGGTAAATCTTCCAAAAACATTCAGTACTTC
>.|TRBV5-1|TRBJ2-5|TRBD2
CASSEAGGGGETQYF
TGCGCCAGCAGCGAAGCGGGAGGTGGTGGAGAGACCCAGTACTTC
>once|TRBV7-9|TRBJ2-2|.
CASSLGRGATGELFF
TGTGCCAGCAGCTTAGGTAGAGGGGCCACCGGGGAGCTGTTTTTT
>few|TRBV7-2|TRBJ1-2|TRBD1
CASSLQGNGYTF
TGTGCCAGCAGCCTACAGGGGAACGGCTACACCTTC
>once|TRBV19|TRBJ2-3|.
CASSIGGSSTDTQYF
TGTGCCAGTAGTATAGGCGGTTCTAGCACAGATACGCAGTATTTT
>.|TRBV25-1|TRBJ1-1|TRBD1
CASTLQGATEAFF
TGTGCCAGTACCTTACAGGGGGCCACTGAAGCTTTCTTT
>.|TRBV5-1|TRBJ1-2|.
CASSLDGDGYTF
TGCGCCAGCAGCTTGGACGGGGATGGCTACACCTTC
>.|TRBV12-5|TRBJ2-1|TRBD2
CASGLQRDTNRNNEQFF
TGTGCTAGTGGCCTGCAGCGGGATACCAATAGAAACAATGAGCAGTTCTTC
>.|TRBV9|TRBJ2-7|.
CASSDGTGTGEQYF
TGTGCCAGCAGCGACGGGACTGGGACGGGCGAGCAGTACTTC
>.|TRBV5-1|TRBJ2-2|.
CASSSIREPRTGELFF
TGCGCCAGCAGCTCGATTCGGGAGCCGAGGACCGGGGAGCTGTTTTTT
>.|TRBV7-2|TRBJ2-1|.
CASSSNLYNEQFF
TGTGCCAGCAGCTCAAATTTATACAATGAGCAGTTCTTC
>.|TRBV27|TRBJ2-5|TRBD2
CASSLSGGQETQYF
TGTGCCAGCAGTTTGAGCGGGGGCCAAGAGACCCAGTACTTC
>.|TRBV6-5|TRBJ2-1|TRBD2
CASSYYGAGRYNEQFF
TGTGCCAGCAGTTACTATGGAGCGGGACGTTACAATGAGCAGTTCTTC
>.|TRBV29-1|TRBJ2-5|.
CSVRDLETQYF
TGCAGCGTCCGGGACTTGGAGACCCAGTACTTC
>.|TRBV11-2|TRBJ2-1|TRBD2
CASSLGLAEHNEQFF
TGTGCCAGCAGCTTAGGGCTAGCGGAACACAATGAGCAGTTCTTC
>once|TRBV2|TRBJ2-7|TRBD1
CAGSSDRATSYEQYF
TGTGCCGGCTCTTCAGACAGGGCAACATCCTACGAGCAGTACTTC
>.|TRBV5-6|TRBJ2-7|.
CASSLVTWGAASLYEQYF
TGTGCCAGCAGCTTGGTAACCTGGGGAGCGGCGAGCCTATACGAGCAGTACTTC
>.|TRBV5-4|TRBJ1-2|TRBD1
CASSLDRGESYTF
TGTGCCAGCAGCCTTGACAGGGGTGAAAGCTACACCTTC
>.|TRBV7-2|TRBJ2-7|TRBD1
CASSRTGQGAIEQYF
TGTGCCAGCAGCCGAACCGGACAGGGGGCAATCGAGCAGTACTTC
>.|TRBV10-2|TRBJ2-6|TRBD1
CASSDLQGAGGANVLTF
TGCGCCAGCAGTGATCTCCAGGGGGCGGGTGGGGCCAACGTCCTGACTTTC
>.|TRBV11-2|TRBJ2-3|TRBD1
CASSPTGGQRTDTQYF
TGTGCCAGCAGTCCTACAGGGGGCCAGCGCACAGATACGCAGTATTTT
>.|TRBV7-2|TRBJ1-2|.
CASSDHQRQASYGYTF
TGTGCCAGCAGCGACCACCAAAGACAGGCTTCCTATGGCTACACCTTC
>.|TRBV19|TRBJ2-5|TRBD2
CASSITSGRQETQYF
TGTGCCAGTAGTATCACTAGCGGGAGACAAGAGACCCAGTACTTC
>.|TRBV5-1|TRBJ2-5|TRBD2
CASSSYGLAGETQYF
TGCGCCAGCAGCTCATACGGACTAGCAGGGGAGACCCAGTACTTC
>.|TRBV9|TRBJ2-1|.
CASSVSGNNYNEQFF
TGTGCCAGCAGCGTTAGCGGCAATAACTACAATGAGCAGTTCTTC
>.|TRBV15|TRBJ2-5|.
CATSRGLQSETQYF
TGTGCCACCAGCAGGGGCTTACAATCAGAGACCCAGTACTTC
>.|TRBV5-1|TRBJ2-3|.
CASSSQRQSTDTQYF
TGCGCCAGCAGCTCCCAGCGGCAGAGCACAGATACGCAGTATTTT
>once|TRBV29-1|TRBJ2-7|.
CSVQANRVYEQYF
TGCAGCGTTCAGGCTAACAGGGTCTACGAGCAGTACTTC
>.|TRBV27|TRBJ2-3|.
CASSLNSGRTDTQYF
TGTGCCAGCAGTTTAAATAGCGGCCGCACAGATACGCAGTATTTT
>.|TRBV28|TRBJ1-5|.
CASSGTQPQHF
TGTGCCAGCAGTGGGACTCAGCCCCAGCATTTT
>.|TRBV29-1|TRBJ2-7|.
CSVAFKHTEQYF
TGCAGCGTTGCTTTCAAACATACCGAGCAGTACTTC
>once|TRBV19|TRBJ1-5|.
CASTHLGGHSNQPQHF
TGTGCCAGTACCCATTTGGGGGGTCATAGCAATCAGCCCCAGCATTTT
>.|TRBV29-1|TRBJ1-1|TRBD1
CSVAFDRGWAFF
TGCAGCGTCGCCTTCGACAGGGGGTGGGCTTTCTTT
>once|TRBV5-5|TRBJ2-1|TRBD2
CASSLGLAGYNEQFF
TGTGCCAGCAGTCTGGGACTAGCGGGATACAATGAGCAGTTCTTC